This T cell receptor (beta chain) was recorded in a study of metastatic and nonmetastatic thyroid tumors. Study information: Malignant and benign thyroid patients had repertoires compared in peripheral blood and tumor or nodule tissue.

Between the trimmed V and J ends, which lost 3 bases and 7 bases, there was a span of 16 bases. This CDR3 region has 14 residues. Germline loops: CDR1 LNHDA, CDR2 SQIVND (reference sequence). In its sample, this clone is medium-sized. TCRdb re-clonotyped the PCR reads via MiXCR. The repertoire has around 6,000 clones, approximately 15% of them found once; the top ten carry approximately 10%. None of the patients had undergone any treatment ahead of thyroid surgery. The chain joins TRBV19 to TRBJ2-7; D may match TRBD1 or TRBD2 (5 bases each). Sequences were obtained from tumor tissue. This TCR came from a male donor with papillary thyroid cancer or a benign thyroid nodule (not recorded which). Some clones in this sample may be carry-over from other donors' samples. The DNA for the CDR3 is TGTGCCAGTAGTATTGGGGCCGCCTCGGGGGAGCAGTACTTC. Its protein product is CASSIGAASGEQYF.